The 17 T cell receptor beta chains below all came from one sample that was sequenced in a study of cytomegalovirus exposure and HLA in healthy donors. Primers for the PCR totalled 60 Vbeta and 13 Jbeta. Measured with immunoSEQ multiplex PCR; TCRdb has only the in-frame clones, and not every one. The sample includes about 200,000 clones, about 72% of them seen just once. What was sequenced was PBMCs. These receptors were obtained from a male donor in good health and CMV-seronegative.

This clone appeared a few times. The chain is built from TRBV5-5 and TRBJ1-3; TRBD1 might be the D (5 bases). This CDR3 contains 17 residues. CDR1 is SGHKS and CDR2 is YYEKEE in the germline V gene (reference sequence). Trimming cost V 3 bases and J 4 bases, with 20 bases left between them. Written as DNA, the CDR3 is TGTGCCAGCAGCTCAACCGGGGGAATCGGTTCAGGAAACACCATATATTTT. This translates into CASSSTGGIGSGNTIYF.

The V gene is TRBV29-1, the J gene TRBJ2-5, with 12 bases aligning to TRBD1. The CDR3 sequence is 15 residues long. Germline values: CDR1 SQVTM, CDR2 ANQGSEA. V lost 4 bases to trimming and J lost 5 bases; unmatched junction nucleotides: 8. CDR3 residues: CSVGWGDRGPETQYF. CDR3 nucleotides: TGCAGCGTTGGATGGGGGGACAGGGGGCCTGAGACCCAGTACTTC.

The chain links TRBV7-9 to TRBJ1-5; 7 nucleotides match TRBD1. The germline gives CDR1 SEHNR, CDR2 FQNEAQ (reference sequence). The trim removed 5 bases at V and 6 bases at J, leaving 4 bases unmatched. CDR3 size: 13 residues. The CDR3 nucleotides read TGTGCCAGCAGCCGACAGGGAGCTCAGCCCCAGCATTTT. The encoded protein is CASSRQGAQPQHF.

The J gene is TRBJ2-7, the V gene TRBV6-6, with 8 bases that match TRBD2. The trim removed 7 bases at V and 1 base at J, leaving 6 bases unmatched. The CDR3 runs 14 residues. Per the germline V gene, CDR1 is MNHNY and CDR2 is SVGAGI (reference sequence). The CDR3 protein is CASTRGGPSYEQYF. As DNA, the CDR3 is TGTGCCAGCACCCGGGGGGGTCCGTCCTACGAGCAGTACTTC.

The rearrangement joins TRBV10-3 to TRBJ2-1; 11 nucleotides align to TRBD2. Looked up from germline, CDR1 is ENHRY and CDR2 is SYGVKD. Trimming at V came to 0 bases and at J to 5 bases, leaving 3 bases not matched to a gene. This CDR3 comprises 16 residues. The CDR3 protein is CAISESTSGVDNEQFF. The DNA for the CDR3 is TGTGCCATCAGTGAGTCGACTAGCGGGGTCGACAATGAGCAGTTCTTC.

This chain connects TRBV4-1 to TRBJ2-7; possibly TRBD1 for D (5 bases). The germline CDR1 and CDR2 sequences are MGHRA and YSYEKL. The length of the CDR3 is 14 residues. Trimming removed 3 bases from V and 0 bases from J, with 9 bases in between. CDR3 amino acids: CASSQAQGSYEQYF. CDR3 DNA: TGCGCCAGCAGCCAGGCGCAGGGCTCCTACGAGCAGTACTTC.

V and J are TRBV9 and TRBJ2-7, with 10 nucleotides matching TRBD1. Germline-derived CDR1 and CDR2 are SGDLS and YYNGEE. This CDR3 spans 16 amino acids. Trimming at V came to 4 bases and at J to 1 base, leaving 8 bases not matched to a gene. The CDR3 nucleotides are TGTGCCAGCAGCCCAAGAGGGACAGGGGTGTCCTACGAGCAGTACTTC. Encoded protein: CASSPRGTGVSYEQYF.

The CDR3 DNA reads as TGTGCCAGCAGTGAGGGACAGCGCTATGGCTACACCTTC. This translates into CASSEGQRYGYTF. This chain connects TRBV28 to TRBJ1-2; 7 bases agree with TRBD1. Germline trimming cut 5 bases from V and 4 bases from J; bases unmatched to any gene: 4. The CDR3 length is 13 residues. Per germline, CDR1 MDHEN and CDR2 SYDVKM.

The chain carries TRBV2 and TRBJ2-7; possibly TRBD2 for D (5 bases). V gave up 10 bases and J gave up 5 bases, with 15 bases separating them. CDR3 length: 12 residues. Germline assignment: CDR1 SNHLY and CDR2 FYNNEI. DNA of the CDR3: TGTGCCACCAGCATCGAGGGCCACGAGCAGTACTTC. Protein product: CATSIEGHEQYF.

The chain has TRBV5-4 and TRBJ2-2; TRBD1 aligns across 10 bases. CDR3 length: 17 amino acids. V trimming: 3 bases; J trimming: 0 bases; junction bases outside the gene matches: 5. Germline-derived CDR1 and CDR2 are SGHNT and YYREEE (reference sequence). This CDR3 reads CASSSGQGKTNTGELFF. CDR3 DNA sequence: TGTGCCAGCAGCTCGGGACAGGGGAAAACGAACACCGGGGAGCTGTTTTTT.

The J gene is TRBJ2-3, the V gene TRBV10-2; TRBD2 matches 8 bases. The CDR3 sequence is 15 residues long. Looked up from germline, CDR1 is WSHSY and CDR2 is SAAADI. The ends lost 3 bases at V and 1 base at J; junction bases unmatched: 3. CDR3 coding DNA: TGCGCCAGCAGTGACAGCGGGAGCCGCACAGATACGCAGTATTTT. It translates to CASSDSGSRTDTQYF.

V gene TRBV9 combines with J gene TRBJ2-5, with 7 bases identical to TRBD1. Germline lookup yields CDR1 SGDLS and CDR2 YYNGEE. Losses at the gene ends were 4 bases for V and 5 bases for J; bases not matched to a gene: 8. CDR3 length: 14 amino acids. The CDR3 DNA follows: TGTGCCAGCAGCACTAGGACAGGCAAGGAGACCCAGTACTTC. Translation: CASSTRTGKETQYF.

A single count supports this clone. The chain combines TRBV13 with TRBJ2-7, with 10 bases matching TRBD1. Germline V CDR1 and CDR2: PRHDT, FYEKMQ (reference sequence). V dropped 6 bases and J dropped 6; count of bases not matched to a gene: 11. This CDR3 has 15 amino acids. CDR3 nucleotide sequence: TGTGCCAGCAGTCCTACCGGGACAGGGGTGGCCGAGCAGTACTTC. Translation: CASSPTGTGVAEQYF.

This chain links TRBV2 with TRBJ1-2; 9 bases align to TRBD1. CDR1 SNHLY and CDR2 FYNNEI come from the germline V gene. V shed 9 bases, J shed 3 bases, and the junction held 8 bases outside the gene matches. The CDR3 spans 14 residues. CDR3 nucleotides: TGTGCCAGTACACTGGGACAGGGCCACTATGGCTACACCTTC. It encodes CASTLGQGHYGYTF.

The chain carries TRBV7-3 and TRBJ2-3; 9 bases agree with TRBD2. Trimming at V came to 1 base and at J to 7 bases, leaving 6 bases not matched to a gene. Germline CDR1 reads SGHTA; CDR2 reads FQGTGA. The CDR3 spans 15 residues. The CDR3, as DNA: TGTGCCAGCAGCTTAATAGCGGGGGTTGCTAATACGCAGTATTTT. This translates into CASSLIAGVANTQYF. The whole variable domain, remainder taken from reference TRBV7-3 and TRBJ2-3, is GAGVSQTPSNKVTEKGKYVELRCDPISGHTALYWYRQSLGQGPEFLIYFQGTGAADDSGLPNDRFFAVRPEGSVSTLKIQRTERGDSAVYLCASSLIAGVANTQYFGPGTRLTVL.

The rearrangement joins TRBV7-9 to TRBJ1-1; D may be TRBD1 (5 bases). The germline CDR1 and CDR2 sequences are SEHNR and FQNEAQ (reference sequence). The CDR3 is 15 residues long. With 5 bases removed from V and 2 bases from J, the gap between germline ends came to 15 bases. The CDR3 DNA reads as TGTGCCAGCAGCCCCGGGCGGACAACTAACACTGAAGCTTTCTTT. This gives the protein CASSPGRTTNTEAFF.

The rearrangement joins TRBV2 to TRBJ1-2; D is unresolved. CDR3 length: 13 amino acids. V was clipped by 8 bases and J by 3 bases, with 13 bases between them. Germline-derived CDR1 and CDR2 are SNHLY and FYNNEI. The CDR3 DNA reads TGTGCCAGCTGTTGGAACAGTGACTATGGCTACACCTTC. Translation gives CASCWNSDYGYTF.